These T cell receptor beta chains were read from a single sample in a study of T cells after posttransplantation cyclophosphamide. Sequencing used immunoSEQ multiplex PCR; TCRdb keeps in-frame clones, though not all of them. This sample has roughly 4,000 clones, with about 79% found just once. The sequencing here drew on PBMCs, taken after allogeneic stem cell transplant with posttransplant cyclophosphamide. Receptors were obtained from a male patient in his thirties or forties who received an allogeneic stem cell transplant from a related donor, was CMV-positive, and had acute and chronic GVHD. Some T cells may be transferred from the graft donor. CDR3s include the opening cysteine and the closing phenylalanine or tryptophan. D genes are given only for firm matches. Only some rows state a clone size, as once, few, many or a class for expanded clones.

clone size	D gene	V gene	J gene	CDR3 DNA	CDR3 protein
.	.	TRBV6-5	TRBJ1-4	TGTGCCAGCAGACTTTCGGCCCCAGGGAATGAAAAACTGTTTTTT	CASRLSAPGNEKLFF
.	.	TRBV27	TRBJ2-7	TGTGCCAGCAGGCCGAGACGGGATCTCTACGAGCAGTACTTC	CASRPRRDLYEQYF
.	TRBD1	TRBV6-5	TRBJ2-5	TGTGCCAGCAGAAAGACAGGGCAAGAGACCCAGTACTTC	CASRKTGQETQYF
.	TRBD2	TRBV6-6	TRBJ2-2	TGTGCCAGCACGACTAGCTCCCCCGGGGAGCTGTTTTTT	CASTTSSPGELFF
.	.	TRBV10-1	TRBJ2-3	TGCGCCAGCAGTGAGGCGACAGCCACAGATACGCAGTATTTT	CASSEATATDTQYF
.	.	TRBV5-5	TRBJ2-2	TGTGCCAGCAGCCAGGGGACAACTACTCTCACCGGGGAGCTGTTTTTT	CASSQGTTTLTGELFF
.	.	TRBV5-3	TRBJ1-1	TGTGCCAGAAGCTTGGACAGGGCCCCAGACAACACTGAAGCTTTCTTT	CARSLDRAPDNTEAFF
.	TRBD1	TRBV19	TRBJ1-3	TGTGCCAGTAGTCAGGGACAGGGAATTTTGGACACCATATATTTT	CASSQGQGILDTIYF
.	.	TRBV11-2	TRBJ1-1	TGTGCCAGCAGCTTAACAGAGAACACTGAAGCTTTCTTT	CASSLTENTEAFF
.	TRBD1	TRBV15	TRBJ1-5	TGTGCCACCAGCAGAGAGGGACAGGGGAAACTCAATCAGCCCCAGCATTTT	CATSREGQGKLNQPQHF
.	.	TRBV27	TRBJ1-6	TGTGCCAGCAGCCCCGTCCCGGTATATAATTCACCCCTCCACTTT	CASSPVPVYNSPLHF
.	TRBD1	TRBV5-6	TRBJ2-1	TGTGCCAGCAGCTTGTACGGGACAGGGTACAATGAGCAGTTCTTC	CASSLYGTGYNEQFF
.	.	TRBV20-1	TRBJ1-3	TGCAGTGTGGACAGCAGGAACACCATATATTTT	CSVDSRNTIYF
.	TRBD2	TRBV10-1	TRBJ2-7	TGCGCCAGCAGTGACTTCCCGCTTAGCGGGATCCGTAGCTACGAGCAGTACTTC	CASSDFPLSGIRSYEQYF
.	.	TRBV5-1	TRBJ1-1	TGCGCCAGCAGCTTGGCCGAGAGGGTAGTAAGCACTGAAGCTTTCTTT	CASSLAERVVSTEAFF
.	TRBD1	TRBV6-6	TRBJ2-5	TGTGCCAGCAGTTACTTACAGGGGTCTCAAGAGACCCAGTACTTC	CASSYLQGSQETQYF
.	.	TRBV7-2	TRBJ2-1	TGTGCCAGCAGCTTAAGAGGGCGCAGCCCCTACAATGAGCAGTTCTTC	CASSLRGRSPYNEQFF
.	.	TRBV7-2	TRBJ2-5	TGTGCCAGCAGCTTAGGGGGAGACCCTAAAGAGACCCAGTACTTC	CASSLGGDPKETQYF
medium-sized	.	TRBV7-2	TRBJ2-1	TGTGCCAGCAGCCCCTTATGGAGCGGGACGAGGGGGAATGAGCAGTTCTTC	CASSPLWSGTRGNEQFF
.	TRBD1	TRBV19	TRBJ1-5	TGTGCCAGTAGTCTAAAAGGGCCCAATACAGGGGGATATCAGCCCCAGCATTTT	CASSLKGPNTGGYQPQHF
.	TRBD1	TRBV7-3	TRBJ1-4	TGTGCCAGCAGCTTAACGGTTCAGGGGGCAACTAATGAAAAACTGTTTTTT	CASSLTVQGATNEKLFF
.	TRBD2	TRBV5-4	TRBJ2-2	TGTGCCAGCAGCTTCGCTAGCGGGAGGGCCGGGGAGCTGTTTTTT	CASSFASGRAGELFF
.	.	TRBV2	TRBJ1-2	TGTGCCAGCAGTTACGGTGGGGAGGACTATGGCTACACCTTC	CASSYGGEDYGYTF
.	TRBD2	TRBV6-6	TRBJ2-5	TGTGCCAGCAGTACGGGGACTAGCGGGGAGACCCAGTACTTC	CASSTGTSGETQYF
.	.	TRBV7-2	TRBJ2-1	TGTGCCAGCAGCCCCCGGGACAACAACTACAATGAGCAGTTCTTC	CASSPRDNNYNEQFF
medium-sized	TRBD2	TRBV4-3	TRBJ2-1	TGCGCCAGAGGGATAGCGGGAGATATTCATGAGCAGTTCTTC	CARGIAGDIHEQFF
.	.	TRBV6-5	TRBJ1-5	TGTGCCAGCAGCCCGAGACACCTTAGCAATCAGCCCCAGCATTTT	CASSPRHLSNQPQHF
.	.	TRBV6-6	TRBJ1-1	TGTGCCAGCAGTAGTGGGGGCAATCGAAGGGCTTTCTTT	CASSSGGNRRAFF
once	TRBD2	TRBV30	TRBJ2-3	TGTGCCTGGAGTGAAACGGGAGGGTGGTATACGCAGTATTTT	CAWSETGGWYTQYF
.	TRBD2	TRBV4-3	TRBJ2-3	TGCGCCAGCAGCCAAGGGACTAGCGCAGATACGCAGTATTTT	CASSQGTSADTQYF
.	TRBD1	TRBV5-1	TRBJ2-3	TGCGCCAGCAGCACAGGGGGGGATACGCAGTATTTT	CASSTGGDTQYF
once	.	TRBV7-9	TRBJ2-2	TGTGCCAGCATCCCTCCTGAGGGTAGCCTCTTAACCGGGGAGCTGTTTTTT	CASIPPEGSLLTGELFF
few	.	TRBV10-1	TRBJ2-5	TGCGCCAGCAGTGTTTACGGGACTTGCGTTGTTGAGACCCAGTACTTC	CASSVYGTCVVETQYF